Here is one TCR beta chain with its context. Its antigen is currently unknown. This sample stems from a study of shared clonotypes between healthy human individuals. About the research overall: Donor composition was two women and a few men, aged 18 to 49. CD8 memory received one plate per donor, CD8 naive two, CD4 memory three and CD4 naive three. Study-wide results and limits: Represented genetic and exposure-history diversity was restricted by having few donors. Sharing across several donors was seen in about 5% of naive CD4 clonotypes.

The CDR3 sequence is 13 residues long. Germline assignment: CDR1 MNHEY and CDR2 SMNVEV (reference sequence). Trimming cost V 3 bases and J 4 bases, with 7 bases left between them. Only CD45RO-negative cells positively selected for CCR7 counted as naive CD8 cells, so terminally differentiated effector memory CD45RA+ cells were excluded. TCRdb keeps only in-frame clones here, not all; method: immunoSEQ multiplex PCR. The top ten hold around 0.21% of the sample, which has 800,000 to 950,000 clones, roughly 96% seen once. The sample was naive CD8+ T cells sorted from blood. J is TRBJ2-1 and V is TRBV27; D unclear. The source of this sequence is a man aged 25-40 years in good health. The chain's CDR3 is CASSFFPYNEQFF. The CDR3 DNA sequence: TGTGCCAGCAGTTTTTTTCCATACAATGAGCAGTTCTTC.